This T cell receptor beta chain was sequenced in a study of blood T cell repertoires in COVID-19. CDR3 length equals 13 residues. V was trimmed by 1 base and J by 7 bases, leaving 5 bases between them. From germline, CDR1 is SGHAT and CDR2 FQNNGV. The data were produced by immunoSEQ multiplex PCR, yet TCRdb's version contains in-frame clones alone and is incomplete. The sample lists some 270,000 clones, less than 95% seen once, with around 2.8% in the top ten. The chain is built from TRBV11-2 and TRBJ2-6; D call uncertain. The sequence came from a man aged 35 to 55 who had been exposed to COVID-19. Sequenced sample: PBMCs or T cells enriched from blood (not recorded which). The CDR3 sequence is CASSLGGANVLTF. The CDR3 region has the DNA TGTGCCAGCAGCTTAGGAGGAGCCAACGTCCTGACTTTC.